This T cell receptor beta chain was recorded in a study of blood T cell repertoires in COVID-19. As for the study in general: Samples taken during acute and convalescent COVID-19 were collected in the United States, Italy and Spain. From T cells, B-cell-depleted T cells, or PBMCs came the material, which was cDNA or gDNA.

Study processing details: It was from reference gene primer amplification that nucleated cell counts were estimated. Clones were read by immunoSEQ multiplex PCR, and TCRdb kept only the in-frame ones, dropping some. V and J calls and clone size follow that table, whereas D and trimming were derived from the DNA. In the table there are 200,000 to 250,000 clones, about 78% of which are singletons. CDR3 size: 15 residues. Germline CDR1 is SGHNT and CDR2 is YYREEE (reference sequence). Trimming took 0 bases from V and 1 from J; bases not matched to a gene: 0. The source material was peripheral blood. The TCR comes from a woman in her 70s with acute or convalescent COVID-19. The chain uses TRBV5-4 and TRBJ2-2, with 7 bases lining up with TRBD2. The CDR3 bases are TGTGCCAGCAGCTTGGCTAGCGGGAACACCGGGGAGCTGTTTTTT. It translates to CASSLASGNTGELFF. The whole variable domain, remainder taken from reference TRBV5-4 and TRBJ2-2, is ETGVTQSPTHLIKTRGQQVTLRCSSQSGHNTVSWYQQALGQGPQFIFQYYREEENGRGNFPPRFSGLQFPNYSSELNVNALELDDSALYLCASSLASGNTGELFFGEGSRLTVL.